The clone carrying this T cell receptor (beta chain) was counted between two and nine times. This PCR relied on a set of 60 Vbeta primers and 13 Jbeta primers. Sequencing was performed with immunoSEQ multiplex PCR; in TCRdb, only in-frame clones are kept and a portion is missing. The sample has 150,000 to 200,000 clones; about 13% are singletons. This record belongs to a study of cytomegalovirus exposure and HLA in healthy donors. V lost 7 bases to trimming and J lost 7 bases, with 16 bases between them. Germline-derived CDR1 and CDR2 are MNHNS and SASEGT. The length of the CDR3 is 14 residues. V usage is TRBV6-1 and J usage is TRBJ2-2; D gene unclear. The receptor was derived from a man between 50 and 59 years old in good health and CMV-seropositive. The sequenced sample was PBMCs. This CDR3 is CASKVLVSSGELFF. CDR3 in DNA: TGTGCCAGCAAAGTGTTGGTGTCGAGCGGGGAGCTGTTTTTT.